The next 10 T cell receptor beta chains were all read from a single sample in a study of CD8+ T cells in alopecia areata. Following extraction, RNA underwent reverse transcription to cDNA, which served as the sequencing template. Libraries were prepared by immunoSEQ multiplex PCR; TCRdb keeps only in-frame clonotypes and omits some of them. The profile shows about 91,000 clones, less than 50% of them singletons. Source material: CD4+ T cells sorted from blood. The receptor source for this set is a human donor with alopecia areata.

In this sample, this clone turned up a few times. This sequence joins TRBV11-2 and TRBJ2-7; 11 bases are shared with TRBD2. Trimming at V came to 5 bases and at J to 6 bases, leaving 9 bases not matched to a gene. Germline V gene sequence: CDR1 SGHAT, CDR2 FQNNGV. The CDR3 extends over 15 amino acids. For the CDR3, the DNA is TGTGCCAGCAGCGCCCTAGCGGGGGGACACAGCGAGCAGTACTTC. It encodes CASSALAGGHSEQYF.

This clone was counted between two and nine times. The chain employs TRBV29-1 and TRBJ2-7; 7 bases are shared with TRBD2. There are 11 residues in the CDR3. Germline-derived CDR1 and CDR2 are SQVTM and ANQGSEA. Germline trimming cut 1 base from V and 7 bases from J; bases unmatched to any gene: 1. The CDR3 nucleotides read TGCAGCGTTGAAGGCGGGAGTGAGCAGTACTTC. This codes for CSVEGGSEQYF.

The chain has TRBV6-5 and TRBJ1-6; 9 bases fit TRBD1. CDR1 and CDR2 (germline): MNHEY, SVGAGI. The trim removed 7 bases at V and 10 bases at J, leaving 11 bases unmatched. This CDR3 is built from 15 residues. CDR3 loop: CASNSPGQGGSPLHF. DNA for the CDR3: TGTGCCAGCAACTCACCGGGACAGGGAGGGTCACCCCTCCACTTT.

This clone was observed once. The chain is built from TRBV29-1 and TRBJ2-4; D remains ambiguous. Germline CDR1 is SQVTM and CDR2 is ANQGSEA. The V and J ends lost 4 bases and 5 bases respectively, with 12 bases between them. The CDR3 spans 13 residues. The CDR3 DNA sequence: TGCAGCGTTGTCTTTGGCGGAGAAAACATTCAGTACTTC. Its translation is CSVVFGGENIQYF.

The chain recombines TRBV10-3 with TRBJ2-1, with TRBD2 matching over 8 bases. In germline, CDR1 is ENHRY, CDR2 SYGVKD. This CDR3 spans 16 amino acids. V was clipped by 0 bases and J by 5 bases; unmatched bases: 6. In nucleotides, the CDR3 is TGTGCCATCAGTGAGTCCGCACCGGGGGGGGACAATGAGCAGTTCTTC. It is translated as CAISESAPGGDNEQFF.

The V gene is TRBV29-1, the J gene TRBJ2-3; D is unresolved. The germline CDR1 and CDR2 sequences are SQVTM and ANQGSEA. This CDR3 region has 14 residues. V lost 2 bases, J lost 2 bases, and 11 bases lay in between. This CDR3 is CSVEPRNNTDTQYF. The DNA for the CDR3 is TGCAGCGTTGAACCTCGAAACAACACAGATACGCAGTATTTT.

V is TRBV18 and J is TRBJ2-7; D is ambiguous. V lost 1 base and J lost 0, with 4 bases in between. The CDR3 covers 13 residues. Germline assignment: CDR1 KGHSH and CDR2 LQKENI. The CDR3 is CASSPRGSYEQYF. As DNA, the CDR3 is TGTGCCAGCTCACCACGGGGCTCCTACGAGCAGTACTTC.

CDR3 sequence reads: CSVIEGGEQYF. CDR3 nucleotides: TGCAGCGTTATAGAGGGGGGCGAGCAGTACTTC. The chain recombines TRBV29-1 with TRBJ2-7; D is perhaps TRBD1 or TRBD2 (6 bases each). Germline V gene sequence: CDR1 SQVTM, CDR2 ANQGSEA. V was trimmed by 5 bases and J by 6 bases, leaving 11 bases between them. This CDR3 has 11 residues.

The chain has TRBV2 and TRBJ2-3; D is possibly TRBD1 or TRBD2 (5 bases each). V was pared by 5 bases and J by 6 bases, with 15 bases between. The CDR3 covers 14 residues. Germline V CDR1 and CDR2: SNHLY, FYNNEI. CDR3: CASSLGTGADTQYF. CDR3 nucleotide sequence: TGTGCCAGCAGTTTGGGGACCGGGGCGGATACGCAGTATTTT.

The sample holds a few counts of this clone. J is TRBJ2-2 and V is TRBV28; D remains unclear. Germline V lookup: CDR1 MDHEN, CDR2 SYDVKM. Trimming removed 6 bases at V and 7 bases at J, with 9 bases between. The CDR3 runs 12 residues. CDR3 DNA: TGTGCCAGCAGGCCCCCAGGCGGGGAGCTGTTTTTT. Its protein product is CASRPPGGELFF.